Each of the 18 T cell receptor beta chains below was sequenced from the same sample in a study of beta chain features in type 1 diabetes. The isolated RNA, all of it, was reverse transcribed, so expressed TCRB transcripts were what got sequenced. The protocol was immunoSEQ multiplex PCR, while the TCRdb copy is restricted to in-frame clones and leaves out a portion. The table includes 140,000 to 150,000 clones, under 60% detected once. The sequenced sample was Tregs from blood. These receptors originate from a young man in good health.

This clone came up a few times. V is TRBV5-1 and J is TRBJ2-3; possibly TRBD2 for D (6 bases). The germline V and J ends were trimmed by 4 bases and 5 bases, with 17 bases remaining between them. CDR3 length: 15 residues. CDR1 is SGHRS, CDR2 YFSETQ, per germline. The CDR3 region is CASSPTSGSGDTQYF. In DNA, the CDR3 is TGCGCCAGCAGCCCCACGAGCGGGTCGGGAGATACGCAGTATTTT.

This chain connects TRBV28 to TRBJ1-1; D may be TRBD1 (6 bases). This CDR3 is built from 17 residues. V was trimmed by 6 bases and J by 0 bases, leaving 20 bases between them. The germline CDR1 and CDR2 sequences are MDHEN and SYDVKM. The CDR3 coding sequence is TGTGCCAGCAGCCTAAAGATCAGGGGAGCGATGAACACTGAAGCTTTCTTT. Protein sequence: CASSLKIRGAMNTEAFF.

This chain uses TRBV6-5 with TRBJ1-1, with D tentatively TRBD1 (6 bases). Germline V gene data show CDR1 as MNHEY and CDR2 as SVGAGI. The V and J ends lost 5 bases and 3 bases respectively, with 13 bases between them. The CDR3 runs 14 residues. The CDR3 here is CASSAWTDHTEAFF. CDR3 DNA: TGTGCCAGCAGTGCCTGGACAGATCACACTGAAGCTTTCTTT.

The chain has TRBV7-2 and TRBJ2-4, with TRBD1 identical over 11 bases. This CDR3 is 14 amino acids long. Germline values: CDR1 SGHTA, CDR2 FQGNSA. With 4 bases clipped from V and 7 bases from J, the junction kept 3 bases outside the gene matches. CDR3 nucleotide sequence: TGTGCCAGCAGCTCCGGACAGGGGGCCAACATTCAGTACTTC. This codes for CASSSGQGANIQYF.

The CDR3 is CASSLTGATEAFF. DNA of the CDR3: TGCGCCAGCAGCTTGACAGGGGCTACTGAAGCTTTCTTT. The rearrangement joins TRBV5-1 to TRBJ1-1; 7 bases are shared with TRBD1. The J segment lost 5 bases and the V segment lost 1 base, leaving 2 bases of the junction unmatched. CDR3 length equals 13 residues. Germline-derived CDR1 and CDR2 are SGHRS and YFSETQ. The variable domain in full, completed from reference TRBV5-1 and TRBJ1-1, reads KAGVTQTPRYLIKTRGQQVTLSCSPISGHRSVSWYQQTPGQGLQFLFEYFSETQRNKGNFPGRFSGRQFSNSRSEMNVSTLELGDSALYLCASSLTGATEAFFGQGTRLTVV.

V and J are TRBV29-1 and TRBJ2-1; 10 positions agree with TRBD2. The V segment lost 5 bases and the J segment 0 bases; nucleotides outside the gene matches: 10. The CDR3 consists of 17 residues. Germline CDR1 is SQVTM and CDR2 is ANQGSEA. In DNA form, the CDR3 reads TGCAGCGTTCATTGGACTAGCGGAATGAGCTCCTACAATGAGCAGTTCTTC. Residues: CSVHWTSGMSSYNEQFF.

J is TRBJ2-5 and V is TRBV7-2, with D perhaps matching TRBD2 (7 bases). CDR1 is SGHTA and CDR2 is FQGNSA in the germline V gene. The CDR3 runs to 15 residues. V lost 4 bases to trimming and J lost 4 bases, with 16 bases between them. The CDR3 DNA sequence: TGTGCCAGCAGCTCGCGGCCTGGGGGGGCAGAGACCCAGTACTTC. Protein: CASSSRPGGAETQYF.

V and J are TRBV5-1 and TRBJ2-7; 7 bases agree with TRBD1. This CDR3 is 14 amino acids long. After removal of 4 bases from V and 6 bases from J, the junction contained 10 bases not matched to a gene. Germline CDR1 and CDR2: SGHRS and YFSETQ. The CDR3 region has the DNA TGCGCCAGCAGCCTTAGGGGGCGCCTAAGCGAGCAGTACTTC. It translates to CASSLRGRLSEQYF.

The chain uses TRBV28 and TRBJ1-5; perhaps TRBD1 as D (6 bases). Trimming left V 5 bases short and J 7 bases short, with 15 bases between. Germline lookup yields CDR1 MDHEN and CDR2 SYDVKM. This CDR3 spans 14 amino acids. The CDR3 here is CASSPGQPGQPQHF. The CDR3 region has the DNA TGTGCCAGCAGTCCCGGACAGCCTGGACAGCCCCAGCATTTT.

This chain joins TRBV5-1 and TRBJ2-3; D might be TRBD2 (5 bases). This CDR3 has 15 amino acids. The V and J ends lost 0 bases and 3 bases respectively, with 11 bases between them. Germline loops: CDR1 SGHRS, CDR2 YFSETQ. CDR3 sequence reads: CASSLAIGRTDTQYF. The CDR3 nucleotides read TGCGCCAGCAGCTTGGCGATAGGGAGAACAGATACGCAGTATTTT.

The CDR3 sequence is CASRQDRNSYEQYF. CDR3 nucleotides: TGTGCCAGCAGACAAGACAGGAACTCCTACGAGCAGTACTTC. The V gene is TRBV7-9, the J gene TRBJ2-7; D may be TRBD1 (6 bases). Germline loops: CDR1 SEHNR, CDR2 FQNEAQ (reference sequence). The ends were cut back, 6 bases at V and 0 bases at J, with 12 bases in the middle. The CDR3 has 14 residues.

This clone has a handful of counts. The rearrangement links TRBV7-9 to TRBJ2-5; TRBD1 matches 9 bases. CDR1 SEHNR and CDR2 FQNEAQ come from the germline V gene (reference sequence). The trim removed 5 bases at V and 5 bases at J, leaving 6 bases unmatched. The CDR3 is 14 amino acids. CDR3 sequence reads: CASSKGQGGETQYF. The CDR3 nucleotides are TGTGCCAGCAGCAAGGGACAGGGTGGGGAGACCCAGTACTTC. The variable domain in full, completed from reference TRBV7-9 and TRBJ2-5, reads DTGVSQNPRHKITKRGQNVTFRCDPISEHNRLYWYRQTLGQGPEFLTYFQNEAQLEKSRLLSDRFSAERPKGSFSTLEIQRTEQGDSAMYLCASSKGQGGETQYFGPGTRLLVL.

V gene TRBV7-9 combines with J gene TRBJ1-2; a possible D gene is TRBD1 (6 bases). The CDR3 contains 14 residues. The germline CDR1 and CDR2 sequences are SEHNR and FQNEAQ (reference sequence). Trimming cost V 3 bases and J 4 bases, with 12 bases left between them. The CDR3 nucleotides read TGTGCCAGCAGCTTTCGTACAGGGCCCTATGGCTACACCTTC. Translation gives CASSFRTGPYGYTF.

This clone has just a few counts. The V and J genes are TRBV27 and TRBJ2-3; the D is unclear. Germline-derived CDR1 and CDR2 are MNHEY and SMNVEV (reference sequence). V lost 2 bases and J lost 4, with 7 bases in between. The length of the CDR3 is 13 residues. The CDR3 DNA follows: TGTGCCAGCAGTTTAGCAGGCTCAGATACGCAGTATTTT. It specifies CASSLAGSDTQYF.

The V and J genes are TRBV6-5 and TRBJ1-3; D gene unclear. The CDR3 has 15 amino acids. Deletions cut 7 bases from V and 0 bases from J, with 13 bases between. CDR1 and CDR2 (germline): MNHEY, SVGAGI. CDR3 bases: TGTGCCAGCACCAAAACCCGAGACTCTGGAAACACCATATATTTT. Its protein product is CASTKTRDSGNTIYF.

This clone was seen only a few times. The genes are TRBV5-6 and TRBJ2-5; possibly TRBD1 for D (6 bases). Germline CDR1 is SGHDT and CDR2 is YYEEEE. V was cut by 3 bases and J by 1 base, with 13 bases left in between. The CDR3 sequence is 15 residues long. This CDR3 is CASSSQATGQETQYF. The CDR3 bases are TGTGCCAGCAGCTCACAGGCGACAGGCCAAGAGACCCAGTACTTC.

The chain couples TRBV5-8 to TRBJ1-2; TRBD1 aligns across 7 bases. The germline V gene encodes CDR1 SGHTS and CDR2 YDEGEE. This CDR3 has 15 residues. Trimming removed 3 bases from V and 3 bases from J; junction bases left unmatched: 8. The DNA of the CDR3 is TGTGCCAGCAGCTGGTCAGGGACAGACTACTATGGCTACACCTTC. Residues: CASSWSGTDYYGYTF.

This clone has more than one count but fewer than ten. The chain joins TRBV7-8 to TRBJ2-1; 11 positions match TRBD2. Losses at the gene ends were 6 bases for V and 4 bases for J; bases not matched to a gene: 2. The germline V gene has CDR1 SGHVS and CDR2 FQNEAQ. This CDR3 has 14 amino acids. CDR3 sequence reads: CASRLAGDYNEQFF. CDR3 DNA: TGTGCCAGCAGACTAGCGGGGGATTACAATGAGCAGTTCTTC.